One sample yielded the 23 T cell receptor beta chains listed below, sequenced in a study of molecular identifiers for immune sequencing clone quantification. TCRdb independently ran MiXCR on the PCR reads; one entry per CDR3 protein. The sample carries 60,000 to 80,000 distinct CDR3 sequences, roughly 20% recorded once. Sequencing was performed on naive CD8+ T cells from blood, with Jurkat cell RNA spiked in. Subset of the sample: FACS-sorted CD8+CD4-CCR7+CD45RA+ naive T cells. Receptor source: a human donor in good health. Some libraries in this study had Jurkat cell RNA spiked in.

This clonotype came up many times. This chain links TRBV20-1 with TRBJ2-4; D not certain. CDR3 length: 16 amino acids. Germline V gene lookup returns CDR1 DFQATT and CDR2 SNEGSKA (reference sequence). Trimming removed 3 bases from V and 0 bases from J, with 15 bases in between. CDR3: CSASPTAYVAKNIQYF. In DNA, the CDR3 is TGCAGTGCTAGCCCTACGGCTTACGTAGCCAAAAACATTCAGTACTTC.

The CDR3 is CASSRRDSNYGYTF. The CDR3 DNA sequence: TGTGCCAGCTCACGCCGGGACAGTAACTATGGCTACACCTTC. This sequence joins TRBV18 and TRBJ1-2; 7 bases are a match to TRBD1. Trimming cost V 4 bases and J 1 base; bases outside gene matches: 3. CDR1 is KGHSH and CDR2 is LQKENI in the germline V gene. The CDR3 totals 14 residues.

At least ten counts were recorded for this clonotype. V is TRBV10-3 and J is TRBJ2-1; no clear D. Germline assignment: CDR1 ENHRY and CDR2 SYGVKD. The CDR3 has 15 residues. Trimming shortened V by 3 bases and J by 5 bases, and 14 bases separated the two germline ends. The CDR3 region is CAISEAGRTNNEQFF. The CDR3 nucleotides are TGTGCCATCAGTGAAGCCGGTCGGACGAACAATGAGCAGTTCTTC.

CDR3 nucleotide sequence: TGTGCCAGCAGCCCCTTCCCGGGCGAAGAGACCCAGTACTTC. It specifies CASSPFPGEETQYF. The chain joins TRBV7-6 to TRBJ2-5; D call uncertain. Trimming pared 5 bases from V and 3 bases from J, leaving 13 bases between. This CDR3 has 14 amino acids. Per the germline V gene, CDR1 is SGHVS and CDR2 is FNYEAQ.

On this clonotype: This clone may be a read error of a much larger clone one base away. This chain links TRBV4-1 with TRBJ2-7, with a tentative D call TRBD2 (5 bases). Germline lookup yields CDR1 MGHRA and CDR2 YSYEKL. This CDR3 is built from 14 residues. The CDR3: CASSQVTGSYGQYF. For the CDR3, the DNA is TGCGCCAGCAGCCAAGTCACGGGATCCTACGGGCAGTACTTC.

This clonotype was seen many times. The V and J genes are TRBV4-1 and TRBJ1-1; the match to TRBD1 covers 8 bases. This CDR3 is 14 amino acids long. With 4 bases clipped from V and 8 bases from J, the junction kept 9 bases outside the gene matches. Germline V gives CDR1 MGHRA, CDR2 YSYEKL. This CDR3 reads CASSPPLGQGEAFF. The CDR3 DNA is TGCGCCAGCAGCCCGCCCCTTGGACAGGGAGAAGCTTTCTTT.

This clonotype appeared many times. V gene TRBV5-6 combines with J gene TRBJ2-1; 8 bases agree with TRBD2. Germline V CDR1 and CDR2: SGHDT, YYEEEE. V dropped 4 bases and J dropped 1; count of bases not matched to a gene: 10. The CDR3 has 17 residues. Written as DNA, the CDR3 is TGTGCCAGCAGCGGGGCCATAGCGGGGTCATCCTACAATGAGCAGTTCTTC. Protein product: CASSGAIAGSSYNEQFF.

This clonotype has at least ten counts. The chain combines TRBV29-1 with TRBJ2-5, with D perhaps TRBD2 (6 bases). V lost 6 bases and J lost 7, with 21 bases in between. Germline V gene sequence: CDR1 SQVTM, CDR2 ANQGSEA. The CDR3 consists of 14 residues. The CDR3 protein is CSVHVSGGAGTQYF. The CDR3 bases are TGCAGCGTCCACGTTAGCGGAGGGGCAGGGACCCAGTACTTC.

This clonotype was observed a few times. The chain couples TRBV24-1 to TRBJ2-7, with D uncertain. V was pared by 3 bases and J by 3 bases, with 8 bases between. Germline V lookup: CDR1 KGHDR, CDR2 SFDVKD. The CDR3 is made up of 13 amino acids. The CDR3 region is CATSDPDGYEQYF. The CDR3 DNA reads as TGTGCCACCAGTGATCCGGACGGCTACGAGCAGTACTTC.

The chain has TRBV20-1 and TRBJ2-7, with D unclear. CDR3 length equals 13 residues. Germline V lookup: CDR1 DFQATT, CDR2 SNEGSKA (reference sequence). With 6 bases removed from V and 9 bases from J, the gap between germline ends came to 21 bases. In DNA form, the CDR3 reads TGCAGTGCAACAAAGGAGTCCCGAGTCGGGCAGTACTTC. Amino acids: CSATKESRVGQYF.

The rearrangement uses TRBV5-4 and TRBJ2-7; D unclear. Germline V gene sequence: CDR1 SGHNT, CDR2 YYREEE (reference sequence). With 0 bases removed from V and 6 bases from J, the gap between germline ends came to 7 bases. This CDR3 comprises 12 residues. The CDR3 reads CASSLERAEQYF. In DNA form, the CDR3 reads TGTGCCAGCAGCTTGGAACGGGCCGAGCAGTACTTC.

This clonotype was picked up many times. The J gene is TRBJ2-5, the V gene TRBV27; unclear D gene. The ends were cut back, 3 bases at V and 5 bases at J, with 13 bases in the middle. From germline, CDR1 is MNHEY and CDR2 SMNVEV (reference sequence). This CDR3 is 14 amino acids long. DNA for the CDR3: TGTGCCAGCAGTTTGTGGGGTTCGCCTGAGACCCAGTACTTC. This sequence encodes CASSLWGSPETQYF.

This clonotype was counted ten times or more. The rearrangement uses TRBV10-3 and TRBJ1-5, with D possibly matching TRBD1 (6 bases). The V and J ends lost 4 bases and 5 bases respectively, with 12 bases between them. Germline V gives CDR1 ENHRY, CDR2 SYGVKD. CDR3 length: 14 residues. CDR3 in amino acids: CAISGGGGDQPQHF. The CDR3 DNA sequence: TGTGCCATCAGTGGGGGCGGGGGCGATCAGCCCCAGCATTTT.

This clonotype was observed at least ten times. V gene TRBV18 combines with J gene TRBJ2-6, with unresolved D. Trimming stripped 0 bases from V and 0 bases from J, with 3 bases between. Looked up from germline, CDR1 is KGHSH and CDR2 is LQKENI. The CDR3 runs 15 residues. The CDR3 nucleotides read TGTGCCAGCTCACCACCCATCTCTGGGGCCAACGTCCTGACTTTC. Translating it yields CASSPPISGANVLTF. Drawing the rest from reference TRBV18 and TRBJ2-6, the complete variable domain is NAGVMQNPRHLVRRRGQEARLRCSPMKGHSHVYWYRQLPEEGLKFMVYLQKENIIDESGMPKERFSAEFPKEGPSILRIQQVVRGDSAAYFCASSPPISGANVLTFGAGSRLTVL.

This clonotype was counted many times. The rearrangement joins TRBV13 to TRBJ1-1; TRBD1 agrees at 7 bases. CDR1 and CDR2 (germline): PRHDT, FYEKMQ (reference sequence). This CDR3 is 14 amino acids long. J was trimmed by 4 bases and V by 4 bases; bases with no gene match: 6. CDR3 amino acids: CASSSTGHGTEAFF. Written as DNA, the CDR3 is TGTGCCAGCAGCTCGACAGGGCATGGCACTGAAGCTTTCTTT.

This clonotype was counted a few times. V is TRBV12-3 or TRBV12-4 and J is TRBJ2-7; D is uncertain. There are 13 residues in the CDR3. Trimming took off 2 bases at V and 12 bases at J, with 17 bases between the two ends. CDR3 nucleotide sequence: TGTGCCAGCAGTTTAAGTGTTTCGGGCCCCCGGTACTTC. Its protein is CASSLSVSGPRYF.

The V gene is TRBV19, the J gene TRBJ2-7; TRBD2 is a possible D gene (5 bases). Germline V gene sequence: CDR1 LNHDA, CDR2 SQIVND (reference sequence). The CDR3 loop spans 13 amino acids. V shed 3 bases and J shed 4 bases, with 10 bases lying between them. This CDR3 reads CASSIGIGYEQYF. For the CDR3, the DNA is TGTGCCAGTAGTATCGGGATCGGGTACGAGCAGTACTTC.

Regarding this clonotype: A single base separates this from a much larger clone, so it may be a read error. The rearrangement uses TRBV7-6 and TRBJ2-6, with D maybe TRBD2 (6 bases). Germline V gene sequence: CDR1 SGHVS, CDR2 FNYEAQ. The CDR3 covers 18 residues. CDR3 coding DNA: TGTGCCAGCAGCGCAGTGGCCGGGAGACGATATTTGGCCAACGTCCCGACTTTC. Encoded protein: CASSAVAGRRYLANVPTF.

For this clonotype: A much larger clone differs by one base, so this may be a read error. A read error is likely, as this CDR3 ends without the conserved phenylalanine or tryptophan. This chain joins TRBV20-1 and TRBJ2-7; TRBD2 matches at 13 bases. Trimming at V came to 3 bases and at J to 3 bases, leaving 2 bases not matched to a gene. This CDR3 spans 14 amino acids. Germline V lookup: CDR1 DFQATT, CDR2 SNEGSKA (reference sequence). The CDR3 region has the DNA TGCAGTGCTAGGGGACTAGCGGGAATCTACGAGCAGTACTCC. Protein product: CSARGLAGIYEQYS.

This clonotype came up many times. The chain uses TRBV7-6 and TRBJ2-7; tentatively, D is TRBD1 (5 bases). Germline assignment: CDR1 SGHVS and CDR2 FNYEAQ. V lost 1 base and J lost 5, with 12 bases in between. CDR3 length: 14 amino acids. The CDR3: CASSLVPQTDEQYF. In nucleotides, the CDR3 is TGTGCCAGCAGCTTAGTACCCCAGACAGACGAGCAGTACTTC. Full variable domain (rest looked up from reference TRBV7-6 and TRBJ2-7): GAGVSQSPRYKVTKRGQDVALRCDPISGHVSLYWYRQALGQGPEFLTYFNYEAQQDKSGLPNDRFSAERPEGSISTLTIQRTEQRDSAMYRCASSLVPQTDEQYFGPGTRLTVT.

This clonotype appeared a few times. The chain employs TRBV10-3 and TRBJ2-1, with D perhaps being TRBD1 or TRBD2 (5 bases each). The CDR3 has 17 residues. Germline V CDR1 and CDR2: ENHRY, SYGVKD. V dropped 3 bases and J dropped 1 base, with 16 bases sitting between them. CDR3: CAISDPNKGPSYNEQFF. In DNA form, the CDR3 reads TGTGCCATCAGTGACCCAAACAAGGGACCATCCTACAATGAGCAGTTCTTC.

The CDR3 DNA follows: TGTGCCAGCAGTTTAACTAGCGGGAACTCCTACGAGCAGTACTTC. Translated, it gives CASSLTSGNSYEQYF. The chain recombines TRBV27 with TRBJ2-7; 10 bases agree with TRBD2. This CDR3 contains 15 residues. Germline V gene sequence: CDR1 MNHEY, CDR2 SMNVEV (reference sequence). V lost 2 bases and J lost 0; bases outside the gene matches: 1.

This clonotype was detected a few times. This sequence joins TRBV27 and TRBJ1-6; D is possibly TRBD1 (5 bases). The CDR3 loop spans 14 amino acids. Germline V gives CDR1 MNHEY, CDR2 SMNVEV (reference sequence). Deletions cut 5 bases from V and 9 bases from J, with 14 bases between. The CDR3 reads CASSPQADISPLHF. The CDR3 DNA reads as TGTGCCAGCAGTCCACAGGCAGATATTTCACCCCTCCACTTT.